This T cell receptor (beta chain) stems from a study of beta chain features in type 1 diabetes. Every bit of the isolated RNA underwent reverse transcription, so sequencing read expressed TCRB transcripts. Profiled with immunoSEQ multiplex PCR; TCRdb holds only in-frame clones, not every one. The table lists about 900,000 clones, roughly a sixth of them singletons, with 0.023% in the top ten. This CDR3 spans 16 amino acids. V was clipped by 1 base and J by 4 bases; unmatched bases: 2. Germline V gene data show CDR1 as SGHDN and CDR2 as FVKESK. This clone was observed a few times. The clonotype originates from a woman under 30 in good health. This chain joins TRBV14 and TRBJ2-5; 14 nucleotides line up with TRBD2. The sequencing sample was made of naive CD4+ T cells from blood. This CDR3 is CASSQGTSGRLETQYF. In nucleotides, the CDR3 is TGTGCCAGCAGCCAAGGGACTAGCGGGAGGCTAGAGACCCAGTACTTC.